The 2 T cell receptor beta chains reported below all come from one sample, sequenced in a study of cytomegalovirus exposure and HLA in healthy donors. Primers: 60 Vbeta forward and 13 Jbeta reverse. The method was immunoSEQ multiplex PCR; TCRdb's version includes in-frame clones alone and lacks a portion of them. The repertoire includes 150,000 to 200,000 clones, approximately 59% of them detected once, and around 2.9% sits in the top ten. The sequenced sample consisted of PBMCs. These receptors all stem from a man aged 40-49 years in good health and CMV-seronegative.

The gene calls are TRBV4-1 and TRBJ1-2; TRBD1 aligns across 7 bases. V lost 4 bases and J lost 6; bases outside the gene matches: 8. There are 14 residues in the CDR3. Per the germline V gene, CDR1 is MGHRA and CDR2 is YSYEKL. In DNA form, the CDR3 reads TGCGCCAGCAGCCCCTCACAGGGGTGGGATGGCTACACCTTC. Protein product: CASSPSQGWDGYTF.

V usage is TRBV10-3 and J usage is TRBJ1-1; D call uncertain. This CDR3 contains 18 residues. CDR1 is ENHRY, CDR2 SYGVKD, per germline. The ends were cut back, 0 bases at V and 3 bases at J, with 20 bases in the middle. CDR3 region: CAISESPASGITYTEAFF. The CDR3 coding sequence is TGTGCCATCAGTGAGTCGCCTGCCAGCGGGATCACGTACACTGAAGCTTTCTTT.